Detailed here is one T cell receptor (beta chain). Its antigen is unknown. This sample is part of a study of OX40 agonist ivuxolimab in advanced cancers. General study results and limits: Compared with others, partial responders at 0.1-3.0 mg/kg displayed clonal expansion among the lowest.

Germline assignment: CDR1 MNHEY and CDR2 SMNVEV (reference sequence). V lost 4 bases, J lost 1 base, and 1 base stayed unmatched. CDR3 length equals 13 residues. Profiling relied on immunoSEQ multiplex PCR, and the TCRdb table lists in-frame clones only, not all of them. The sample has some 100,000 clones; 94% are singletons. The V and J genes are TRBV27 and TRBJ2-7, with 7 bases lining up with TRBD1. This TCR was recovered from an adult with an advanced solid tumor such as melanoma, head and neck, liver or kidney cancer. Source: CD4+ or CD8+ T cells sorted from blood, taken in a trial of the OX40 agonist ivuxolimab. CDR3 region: CASSSTGSYEQYF. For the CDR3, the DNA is TGTGCCAGCAGTTCGACAGGGTCCTACGAGCAGTACTTC.